This record concerns one T cell receptor beta chain sequence. Its specificity is not known. The CDR3 has 15 amino acids. Trimming took 5 bases from V and 4 from J; bases not matched to a gene: 6. The germline CDR1 and CDR2 sequences are SEHNR and FQNEAQ (reference sequence). Produced via immunoSEQ multiplex PCR; TCRdb's table is partial and in-frame only. The sample holds over 120,000 clones, roughly 89% seen once. The data stem from a study of T cell responses to AZD1222 COVID-19 vaccine. Study findings and constraints: Spike-wide coverage was observed for vaccine-associated CD4 TCRs, with dominant responses at 160-218 and 743-854.

This clonotype originated in an adult in good health. The specimen comprised peripheral blood, sampled on day 0 of AZD1222 vaccination. The chain recombines TRBV7-9 with TRBJ2-3; 10 bases fit TRBD1. The CDR3 DNA sequence: TGTGCCAGCAGCCCAGGGACAGGGGATTCAGATACGCAGTATTTT. Translating it yields CASSPGTGDSDTQYF. Combining the CDR3 with reference TRBV7-9 and TRBJ2-3 gives the whole variable domain DTGVSQNPRHKITKRGQNVTFRCDPISEHNRLYWYRQTLGQGPEFLTYFQNEAQLEKSRLLSDRFSAERPKGSFSTLEIQRTEQGDSAMYLCASSPGTGDSDTQYFGPGTRLTVL.